Presented here are 8 T cell receptor beta chains from one specimen sequenced in a study of blood T cell repertoires in COVID-19 (dated by TCRdb to the early 2020s). The library was obtained by the immunoSEQ multiplex PCR assay. What TCRdb holds here is the immuneACCESS table cut down to in-frame rearrangements. Part of the clones is not present; checked against another copy, under half of the missing clones reflect an unresolved V gene, and the others are unexplained. The sample table holds nearly 250,000 clones, of which approximately 84% were seen once. About 2% of the sample belongs to the ten largest clones. The sequenced sample was peripheral blood. Receptors originate from a woman aged 80 or over with acute or convalescent COVID-19.

The gene calls are TRBV14 and TRBJ2-5, with D tentatively TRBD2 (6 bases). The germline V and J ends were trimmed by 1 base and 5 bases, with 14 bases remaining between them. The CDR3 has 15 amino acids. The germline CDR1 and CDR2 sequences are SGHDN and FVKESK. CDR3 region: CASSQVTIRGETQYF. CDR3 sequence (DNA): TGTGCCAGCAGCCAAGTCACTATTCGGGGGGAGACCCAGTACTTC.

This clone was detected only a few times. V usage is TRBV30 and J usage is TRBJ1-5, with D unresolved. With 5 bases removed from V and 0 bases from J, the gap between germline ends came to 14 bases. The CDR3 length is 15 residues. CDR1 is GTSNPN and CDR2 is SVGIG in the germline V gene (reference sequence). The CDR3 protein is CAWGLRGLSNQPQHF. CDR3 bases: TGTGCCTGGGGACTTAGAGGGCTTAGCAATCAGCCCCAGCATTTT.

The rearrangement links TRBV27 to TRBJ2-7; perhaps TRBD1 as D (6 bases). The CDR3 is 14 amino acids. The germline gives CDR1 MNHEY, CDR2 SMNVEV (reference sequence). Trimming stripped 5 bases from V and 3 bases from J, with 14 bases between. The CDR3: CASSAPGRGYEQYF. In DNA form, the CDR3 reads TGTGCCAGCAGTGCCCCCGGCAGGGGCTACGAGCAGTACTTC.

The chain joins TRBV9 to TRBJ2-5; 11 bases are a match to TRBD1. This CDR3 is built from 17 residues. Germline CDR1 reads SGDLS; CDR2 reads YYNGEE. V trimming: 3 bases; J trimming: 5 bases; junction bases outside the gene matches: 12. The CDR3 here is CASSANTGTGGRETQYF. CDR3 in DNA: TGTGCCAGCAGCGCAAATACCGGGACAGGGGGACGGGAGACCCAGTACTTC. Complete variable domain (other parts from reference TRBV9 and TRBJ2-5): DSGVTQTPKHLITATGQRVTLRCSPRSGDLSVYWYQQSLDQGLQFLIQYYNGEERAKGNILERFSAQQFPDLHSELNLSSLELGDSALYFCASSANTGTGGRETQYFGPGTRLLVL.

V gene TRBV6-5 combines with J gene TRBJ2-7; 11 positions agree with TRBD2. The germline gives CDR1 MNHEY, CDR2 SVGAGI. The CDR3 runs to 16 residues. J gave up 4 bases and V 2 bases, and 7 bases lay outside the gene matches. The CDR3 protein is CASSYASGRLGYEQYF. The CDR3 DNA is TGTGCCAGCAGTTACGCTAGCGGGAGGTTGGGGTACGAGCAGTACTTC.

V and J are TRBV30 and TRBJ1-1; 8 bases match TRBD1. The CDR3 is made up of 13 amino acids. Germline values: CDR1 GTSNPN, CDR2 SVGIG (reference sequence). Losses at the gene ends were 8 bases for V and 1 base for J; bases not matched to a gene: 6. This CDR3 reads CAQDRGWNTEAFF. In DNA form, the CDR3 reads TGTGCCCAAGACAGGGGCTGGAACACTGAAGCTTTCTTT. Variable domain in full (rest from reference TRBV30 and TRBJ1-1): SQTIHQWPATLVQPVGSPLSLECTVEGTSNPNLYWYRQAAGRGLQLLFYSVGIGQISSEVPQNLSASRPQDRQFILSSKKLLLSDSGFYLCAQDRGWNTEAFFGQGTRLTVV.

Only one count was recorded for this clone. The chain uses TRBV11-2 and TRBJ2-1; weak D call: TRBD2 (5 bases). The CDR3 contains 17 residues. With 0 bases removed from V and 9 bases from J, the gap between germline ends came to 21 bases. Looked up from germline, CDR1 is SGHAT and CDR2 is FQNNGV. The CDR3 protein is CASSLDGGGLGGGEQFF. The CDR3, as DNA: TGTGCCAGCAGCTTAGATGGTGGCGGACTCGGAGGAGGTGAGCAGTTCTTC.

This sequence joins TRBV6-6 and TRBJ2-3; D is undetermined. Germline V gene data show CDR1 as MNHNY and CDR2 as SVGAGI (reference sequence). V was clipped by 6 bases and J by 0 bases, with 4 bases between them. There are 12 residues in the CDR3. In DNA form, the CDR3 reads TGTGCCAGCAGGGAGAGCACAGATACGCAGTATTTT. It codes for CASRESTDTQYF.